Shown below are 27 T cell receptor beta chains from a single sample sequenced in a study of patients and donors after allogeneic stem cell transplantation. MiXCR was run by TCRdb on the RT-PCR reads, yielding one entry per CDR3 protein. The data hold about 74,000 distinct CDR3 sequences, with about 30% observed a single time. The sequenced sample consisted of blood, either unsorted or a sorted T cell fraction (not recorded which). The receptors derive from a human donor who was either an allogeneic HSCT recipient or a stem cell or donor lymphocyte infusion donor (not recorded which). It is not recorded whose cells these are; they may come from a transplant donor.

The chain uses TRBV5-1 and TRBJ1-2; 7 positions agree with TRBD1. The V and J ends lost 4 bases and 3 bases, in that order; junction bases with no gene match: 6. CDR1 and CDR2 from the germline V gene are SGHRS and YFSETQ. There are 14 residues in the CDR3. CDR3 coding DNA: TGCGCCAGCAGCAAACTTACAGGGGACTATGGCTACACCTTC. It is translated as CASSKLTGDYGYTF.

Ten or more counts support this clonotype. The chain combines TRBV12-3 or TRBV12-4 with TRBJ1-6; D is uncertain. V lost 2 bases and J lost 13, with 15 bases in between. The CDR3 covers 14 residues. The CDR3 protein is CASSLWGLGWPLHF. As DNA, the CDR3 is TGTGCCAGCAGTTTATGGGGTTTAGGCTGGCCCCTCCACTTT.

The chain uses TRBV19 and TRBJ1-3; D unclear. This CDR3 comprises 17 residues. CDR1 and CDR2 (germline): LNHDA, SQIVND (reference sequence). V lost 1 base, J lost 0 bases, and 13 bases lay in between. In DNA, the CDR3 is TGTGCCAGTAGTATAGCCCTCGGACGCTACTCTGGAAACACCATATATTTT. This encodes CASSIALGRYSGNTIYF.

J is TRBJ2-5 and V is TRBV5-1; 7 bases align to TRBD1. CDR1 is SGHRS, CDR2 YFSETQ, per germline. The CDR3 has 15 amino acids. Unmatched junction bases numbered 6, after V lost 2 bases and J lost 2 bases. Written as DNA, the CDR3 is TGCGCCAGCAGCTTAGAGGGGACAGTACAAGAGACCCAGTACTTC. As protein: CASSLEGTVQETQYF.

This clonotype was detected only a few times. V and J are TRBV6-5 and TRBJ1-3; no definite D call. The CDR3 runs 16 residues. Germline V gene lookup returns CDR1 MNHEY and CDR2 SVGAGI. V dropped 5 bases and J dropped 4 bases, with 18 bases sitting between them. CDR3 nucleotides: TGTGCCAGCAGTGTCTCCCCCCGGGCCTACGGAAACACCATATATTTT. It yields the protein CASSVSPRAYGNTIYF.

This clonotype was found a few times. One junction end disagrees with the germline gene, perhaps due to a read error. The chain joins TRBV19 to TRBJ1-3, with D perhaps TRBD1 (5 bases). The CDR3 loop spans 17 amino acids. CDR1 is LNHDA and CDR2 is SQIVND in the germline V gene (reference sequence). The CDR3 coding sequence is TGTGTCAGTAGGAGACTAAACCGGGACCCAACTGGAAACACCATATATTTT. It specifies CVSRRLNRDPTGNTIYF. The full variable domain, in which reference TRBV19 and TRBJ1-3 provide the parts outside the CDR3, is DGGITQSPKYLFRKEGQNVTLSCEQNLNHDAMYWYRQDPGQGLRLIYYSQIVNDFQKGDIAEGYSVSREKKESFPLTVTSAQKNPTAFYLCVSRRLNRDPTGNTIYFGEGSWLTVV.

V is TRBV27 and J is TRBJ1-5; 9 bases line up with TRBD1. Germline loops: CDR1 MNHEY, CDR2 SMNVEV (reference sequence). Germline trimming cut 3 bases from V and 5 bases from J; bases unmatched to any gene: 2. The CDR3 contains 14 residues. CDR3 in DNA: TGTGCCAGCAGTTTTACAGGGGGCGATCAGCCCCAGCATTTT. Amino acid sequence: CASSFTGGDQPQHF.

A few counts support this clonotype. The rearrangement joins TRBV19 to TRBJ2-1, with a possible D match to TRBD1 (5 bases). CDR3 size: 14 residues. The V gene lost 8 bases and the J gene lost 1 base, with 12 bases spanning the gap. The germline CDR1 and CDR2 sequences are LNHDA and SQIVND (reference sequence). Written as DNA, the CDR3 is TGTGCCAGTGAGAAGTCAGGGTCCTACAATGAGCAGTTCTTC. Encoded protein: CASEKSGSYNEQFF.

V gene TRBV12-3 or TRBV12-4 combines with J gene TRBJ2-7; D might be TRBD1 (5 bases). This CDR3 contains 14 residues. Trimming took off 5 bases at V and 3 bases at J, with 14 bases between the two ends. Here the CDR3 DNA reads TGTGCCAGCAGTCCCGGACATGGAGACTACGAGCAGTACTTC. Protein sequence: CASSPGHGDYEQYF.

The rearrangement uses TRBV7-9 and TRBJ1-2, with TRBD1 matching over 10 bases. This CDR3 has 14 amino acids. CDR1 SEHNR and CDR2 FQNEAQ come from the germline V gene (reference sequence). V lost 4 bases to trimming and J lost 7 bases; unmatched junction nucleotides: 6. CDR3 bases: TGTGCCAGCAGCTACCTGACAGGGGGCATTGGCTACACCTTC. It translates to CASSYLTGGIGYTF. The whole variable domain, filled in from reference TRBV7-9 and TRBJ1-2, reads DTGVSQNPRHKITKRGQNVTFRCDPISEHNRLYWYRQTLGQGPEFLTYFQNEAQLEKSRLLSDRFSAERPKGSFSTLEIQRTEQGDSAMYLCASSYLTGGIGYTFGSGTRLTVV.

This chain links TRBV5-1 with TRBJ2-3; D is possibly TRBD1 (5 bases). The CDR3 loop spans 14 amino acids. V dropped 4 bases and J dropped 4 bases, with 13 bases sitting between them. Germline V gene lookup returns CDR1 SGHRS and CDR2 YFSETQ. The CDR3 sequence: CASSRNRPPDTQYF. The CDR3 DNA reads TGCGCCAGCAGCCGTAACAGGCCCCCAGATACGCAGTATTTT.

The chain joins TRBV29-1 to TRBJ2-1; D is tentatively TRBD1 or TRBD2 (5 bases each). V dropped 4 bases and J dropped 2 bases, with 24 bases sitting between them. The CDR3 has 18 amino acids. Germline values: CDR1 SQVTM, CDR2 ANQGSEA. The CDR3 is CSVVGTLGVLTTYNEQFF. The CDR3 DNA follows: TGCAGCGTTGTCGGCACCCTGGGGGTCCTAACGACCTACAATGAGCAGTTCTTC.

This clonotype was observed many times. The gene calls are TRBV5-1 and TRBJ2-2; D remains ambiguous. Germline lookup yields CDR1 SGHRS and CDR2 YFSETQ. V was cut by 5 bases and J by 3 bases, with 8 bases left in between. The CDR3 spans 13 residues. The CDR3 reads CASRDTDTGELFF. The CDR3 DNA follows: TGCGCCAGCAGGGATACAGACACCGGGGAGCTGTTTTTT.

Many counts were recorded for this clonotype. V is TRBV5-1 and J is TRBJ2-2, with D unclear. The V gene's germline CDR1 is SGHRS and CDR2 YFSETQ. The CDR3 has 15 amino acids. Deletions cut 4 bases from V and 2 bases from J, with 12 bases between. CDR3: CASSPAASNTGELFF. Here the CDR3 DNA reads TGCGCCAGCAGCCCCGCGGCCTCTAACACCGGGGAGCTGTTTTTT.

V gene TRBV7-2 combines with J gene TRBJ1-6, with unresolved D. With 0 bases removed from V and 0 bases from J, the gap between germline ends came to 9 bases. The CDR3 totals 17 residues. CDR1 is SGHTA and CDR2 is FQGNSA in the germline V gene. The CDR3 coding sequence is TGTGCCAGCAGCTTAGCGATATTCAGCTCCTATAATTCACCCCTCCACTTT. Translated, it gives CASSLAIFSSYNSPLHF.

The chain employs TRBV28 and TRBJ1-3; no clear D gene. This CDR3 comprises 17 residues. CDR1 and CDR2 (germline): MDHEN, SYDVKM. Trimming shortened V by 2 bases and J by 2 bases, and 16 bases separated the two germline ends. The CDR3, as DNA: TGTGCCAGCAGTTTAAGTTTGGGTCTAGGCGCTGGAAACACCATATATTTT. As protein: CASSLSLGLGAGNTIYF.

V usage is TRBV27 and J usage is TRBJ2-1; maybe TRBD1 (6 bases). CDR1 and CDR2 from the germline V gene are MNHEY and SMNVEV (reference sequence). The germline V and J ends were trimmed by 6 bases and 4 bases, with 16 bases remaining between them. The CDR3 contains 15 residues. The CDR3 nucleotides are TGTGCCAGCAGCCTAAACAGGGATCCATACAATGAGCAGTTCTTC. Residues: CASSLNRDPYNEQFF.

This clonotype was seen a handful of times. The rearrangement links TRBV18 to TRBJ1-1; D is possibly TRBD1 (5 bases). The CDR3 covers 13 residues. Germline-derived CDR1 and CDR2 are KGHSH and LQKENI. V gave up 6 bases and J gave up 4 bases, with 12 bases separating them. The CDR3 protein is CASSLDSGTEAFF. CDR3 coding DNA: TGTGCCAGCTCCCTTGACAGCGGCACTGAAGCTTTCTTT.

This clonotype was seen more than once but under ten times. This chain uses TRBV4-3 with TRBJ2-2; TRBD1 aligns across 9 bases. The CDR3 consists of 16 residues. Trimming removed 2 bases from V and 5 bases from J; junction bases left unmatched: 6. CDR1 is LGHNA, CDR2 YSLEER, per germline. In nucleotides, the CDR3 is TGCGCCAGCAGCCAATGGGACAGGGCCGGGACCGGGGAGCTGTTTTTT. Protein product: CASSQWDRAGTGELFF.

The J gene is TRBJ2-5, the V gene TRBV6-5; maybe TRBD2 (6 bases). This CDR3 region has 13 residues. V was trimmed by 5 bases and J by 4 bases, leaving 11 bases between them. CDR1 and CDR2 (germline): MNHEY, SVGAGI. The CDR3 DNA sequence: TGTGCCAGCAGTCCGGGACTCATAGAGACCCAGTACTTC. As protein: CASSPGLIETQYF.

The table lists this clonotype with a few counts. This chain uses TRBV6-5 with TRBJ2-1, with D maybe TRBD2 (6 bases). The CDR3 contains 16 residues. With 7 bases removed from V and 5 bases from J, the gap between germline ends came to 21 bases. Per germline, CDR1 MNHEY and CDR2 SVGAGI. CDR3 sequence: CASMLFKGLLNNEQFF. For the CDR3, the DNA is TGTGCCAGCATGTTATTCAAGGGACTTTTAAACAATGAGCAGTTCTTC.

V and J are TRBV19 and TRBJ1-3, with D tentatively TRBD1 (6 bases). This CDR3 has 18 residues. V was trimmed by 5 bases and J by 0 bases, leaving 20 bases between them. Per germline, CDR1 LNHDA and CDR2 SQIVND (reference sequence). The CDR3 loop reads CASSLLRQVGFSGNTIYF. The CDR3 DNA follows: TGTGCCAGTAGTCTCCTTAGACAGGTTGGATTCTCTGGAAACACCATATATTTT.

This clonotype has at least ten counts. The chain recombines TRBV27 with TRBJ1-2, with a possible D match to TRBD1 (5 bases). This CDR3 region has 15 residues. The germline gives CDR1 MNHEY, CDR2 SMNVEV (reference sequence). Trimming pared 0 bases from V and 4 bases from J, leaving 12 bases between. The CDR3 reads CASSLSRGPIYGYTF. The CDR3 DNA follows: TGTGCCAGCAGTTTATCGCGGGGACCCATCTATGGCTACACCTTC.

This chain uses TRBV9 with TRBJ1-1; TRBD1 might be the D (6 bases). V was clipped by 0 bases and J by 0 bases, with 12 bases between them. The CDR3 has 16 residues. Germline V gene data show CDR1 as SGDLS and CDR2 as YYNGEE. The CDR3 bases are TGTGCCAGCAGCGTAGAGGGGGAGGAGGTGAACACTGAAGCTTTCTTT. Translation gives CASSVEGEEVNTEAFF.

This clonotype was seen many times. The chain carries TRBV7-2 and TRBJ2-1; D is ambiguous. This CDR3 has 17 amino acids. Germline CDR1 reads SGHTA; CDR2 reads FQGNSA. Trimming shortened V by 2 bases and J by 0 bases, and 14 bases separated the two germline ends. CDR3 loop: CASSLLGSSSSYNEQFF. CDR3 bases: TGTGCCAGCAGCTTATTGGGTAGTTCTAGCTCCTACAATGAGCAGTTCTTC. Full variable domain (rest looked up from reference TRBV7-2 and TRBJ2-1): GAGVSQSPSNKVTEKGKDVELRCDPISGHTALYWYRQSLGQGLEFLIYFQGNSAPDKSGLPSDRFSAERTGGSVSTLTIQRTQQEDSAVYLCASSLLGSSSSYNEQFFGPGTRLTVL.

V is TRBV5-1 and J is TRBJ2-3, with D possibly TRBD2 on 7 matching bases. CDR1 and CDR2 from the germline V gene are SGHRS and YFSETQ. The CDR3 loop spans 17 amino acids. Deletions cut 0 bases from V and 1 base from J, with 15 bases between. The CDR3 DNA is TGCGCCAGCAGCTTGGAAGGGTCGGGGGGCCGCACAGATACGCAGTATTTT. It specifies CASSLEGSGGRTDTQYF.

The chain carries TRBV20-1 and TRBJ2-3, with TRBD1 matching over 9 bases. Germline V gene lookup returns CDR1 DFQATT and CDR2 SNEGSKA (reference sequence). This CDR3 comprises 16 residues. Unmatched junction bases numbered 10, after V lost 3 bases and J lost 3 bases. The CDR3: CSARFPGTGLTDTQYF. The DNA for the CDR3 is TGCAGTGCTAGGTTCCCCGGGACAGGGTTAACAGATACGCAGTATTTT.